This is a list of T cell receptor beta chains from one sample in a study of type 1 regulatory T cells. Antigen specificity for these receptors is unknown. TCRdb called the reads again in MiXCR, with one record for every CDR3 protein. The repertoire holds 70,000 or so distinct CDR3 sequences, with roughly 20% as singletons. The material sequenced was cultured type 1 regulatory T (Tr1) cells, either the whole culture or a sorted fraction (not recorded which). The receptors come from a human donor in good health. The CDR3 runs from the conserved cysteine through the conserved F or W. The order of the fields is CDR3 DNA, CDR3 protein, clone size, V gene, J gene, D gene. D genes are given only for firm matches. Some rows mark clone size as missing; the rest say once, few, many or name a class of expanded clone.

TGTGCCAGCAGCTTAGGCAGCTCTGGGACCCAGTACTTC	CASSLGSSGTQYF	.	TRBV11-2	TRBJ2-5	.
TGTGCCAGCAGCGTTAGCAGTTGGAGCGATCAGACCCAGTACTTC	CASSVSSWSDQTQYF	many	TRBV9	TRBJ2-5	.
TGTGCCACCAGCGCTAGACAGCAAGACAATGAGCAGTTCTTC	CATSARQQDNEQFF	.	TRBV15	TRBJ2-1	.
TGCAGCGCCCGAGGGACAGGGAACCACGAGCAGTACTTC	CSARGTGNHEQYF	few	TRBV29-1	TRBJ2-7	TRBD1
TGTGCCAGCAGTGACCCCGGATTTGGTCACGAGCAGTACTTC	CASSDPGFGHEQYF	few	TRBV25-1	TRBJ2-7	.
TGCAGTGCTAGTAGCCCAAGGGGCAATCAGCCCCAGCATTTT	CSASSPRGNQPQHF	.	TRBV20-1	TRBJ1-5	.
TGTGCCAGCAGTTACTCGATTTTGTGTGAGCAGTTCTTC	CASSYSILCEQFF	once	TRBV6-5	TRBJ2-1	.
TGTGCCAGCAGCTTAGCCCCGGACAGACCAAACACTGAAGCTTTCTTT	CASSLAPDRPNTEAFF	.	TRBV7-6	TRBJ1-1	.
TGTGCCTGGACAGGGGCCTACGAGCAGTACTTC	CAWTGAYEQYF	few	TRBV30	TRBJ2-7	.
TGCGCCAGCATTCAGGAGCAGTACTTC	CASIQEQYF	many	TRBV5-1	TRBJ2-7	.
TGCGCCAGCAGCTTGGCCGTCGGCCTTAACACTGAAGCTTTCTTT	CASSLAVGLNTEAFF	few	TRBV5-1	TRBJ1-1	.
TGTGCCAGCAGTCCGACAGGGATCTATGGCTACACCTTC	CASSPTGIYGYTF	once	TRBV12-3/TRBV12-4	TRBJ1-2	TRBD1
TGCAGTGCTACCAGGGTGAATGAGCAGTTCTTC	CSATRVNEQFF	.	TRBV20-1	TRBJ2-1	.
TGTGCCAGCAGCCAACCGCTCTATGGCTACACCTTC	CASSQPLYGYTF	.	TRBV3-1	TRBJ1-2	.
TGTGCCATCAGGGGGCCTAACGACAATGAGCAGTTCTTC	CAIRGPNDNEQFF	few	TRBV10-3	TRBJ2-1	.
TGCAGTGCGAAAGGACAGGGGGTGGAGACCCAGTACTTC	CSAKGQGVETQYF	.	TRBV20-1	TRBJ2-5	TRBD1
TGCGCCAGCAGCTTGATGGGCAATGAGCAGTTCTTC	CASSLMGNEQFF	few	TRBV5-1	TRBJ2-1	.
TGTGCCAGCAGTTACTCGGGGCCCCGGGCGGGAGTCCACACCGGGGAGCTGTTTTTT	CASSYSGPRAGVHTGELFF	.	TRBV6-5	TRBJ2-2	TRBD2
TGCGCCAGCAGCCCCGGACAGGGGACAGATACGCAGTATTTT	CASSPGQGTDTQYF	many	TRBV5-1	TRBJ2-3	TRBD1
TGCAGTGCCTTACCGGGACAGTTGAACACTGAAGCTTTCTTT	CSALPGQLNTEAFF	few	TRBV20-1	TRBJ1-1	TRBD1
TGCGCCAGCAGCCAAATACAGGGAGGCCTTTACGAGCAGTACTTC	CASSQIQGGLYEQYF	few	TRBV4-3	TRBJ2-7	.
TGTGCCAGCAGCTATAAGCCCCTAACTAGCGGGAGGGCGCATGAGCAGTTCTTC	CASSYKPLTSGRAHEQFF	.	TRBV7-2	TRBJ2-1	TRBD2
TGCAGCGTCGCAACTAGCGGGAGTAGCACAGATACGCAGTATTTT	CSVATSGSSTDTQYF	few	TRBV29-1	TRBJ2-3	TRBD2
TGTGCCAGCAGCTCCCCTCCCTCGGGAGGGGCCAACGTCCTGACTTTC	CASSSPPSGGANVLTF	few	TRBV7-3	TRBJ2-6	.
TGTGCCAGCAGCAGGACCCAGGGGATCAGGTACTTC	CASSRTQGIRYF	few	TRBV5-6	TRBJ2-4	.
TGTGCCAGCAGTTTGAGGGCGGGGGTGAACACTGAAGCTTTCTTT	CASSLRAGVNTEAFF	.	TRBV27	TRBJ1-1	.
TGCGCCAGCAGCCAGGGACAGGGGGCTTACGCTGAAGCTTTCTTT	CASSQGQGAYAEAFF	many	TRBV5-1	TRBJ1-1	TRBD1
TGTGCCACCAGCAGAGGGGGGACTAGGGTCACAGATACGCAGTATTTT	CATSRGGTRVTDTQYF	few	TRBV15	TRBJ2-3	TRBD2
TGTGCCAGCTCGGAGGGGGCATGGAGCACTGAAGCTTTCTTT	CASSEGAWSTEAFF	few	TRBV18	TRBJ1-1	TRBD1
TGTGCCTGGAGTAGGCGCGGGAGGGCCGTCGGCGGGGAGCTGTTTTTT	CAWSRRGRAVGGELFF	.	TRBV30	TRBJ2-2	TRBD2
TGTGCCAGCAATTTACTAGCGGGAGTGAGGGGCAATGAGCAGTTCTTC	CASNLLAGVRGNEQFF	.	TRBV27	TRBJ2-1	TRBD2
TGTGCCAGCTCACCCCGACGGGATATGAACACCGGGGAGCTGTTTTTT	CASSPRRDMNTGELFF	.	TRBV18	TRBJ2-2	.
TGCAGTGCCCGCGAAGCCCGCTCCTACAATGAGCAGTTCTTC	CSAREARSYNEQFF	few	TRBV20-1	TRBJ2-1	.
TGTGCCAGCAGCCGGACTAGCGGGAGGGCCGGGGAGACCCAGTACTTC	CASSRTSGRAGETQYF	few	TRBV11-2	TRBJ2-5	TRBD2
TGCAGTGCAGTTTCCCCCGGAGATACGCAGTATTTT	CSAVSPGDTQYF	few	TRBV20-1	TRBJ2-3	.
TGCAGTGCTAGAGATCGTAGGGGAACGGAGACCCAGTACTTC	CSARDRRGTETQYF	few	TRBV20-1	TRBJ2-5	.
TGTGTCACCAGCAGGGACAGGGTAGCGGACGAGCAGTACTTC	CVTSRDRVADEQYF	.	TRBV15	TRBJ2-7	TRBD1
TGCGCCAGCAGCTTGGGCCGGGGAAGCTCCTACAATGAGCAGTTCTTC	CASSLGRGSSYNEQFF	.	TRBV5-1	TRBJ2-1	.
TGCAGTGCTAGTCCTATCGCCCTCAGGTACGAGCAGTACTTC	CSASPIALRYEQYF	.	TRBV20-1	TRBJ2-7	.
TGCGCCAGCAGCTTGAGGGGACTAGCGGCAGGCACAGATACGCAGTATTTT	CASSLRGLAAGTDTQYF	.	TRBV5-1	TRBJ2-3	TRBD2
TGTGCCAGCAGTTTCTGGGGGGCGACTGGCACAGATACGCAGTATTTT	CASSFWGATGTDTQYF	few	TRBV27	TRBJ2-3	.
TGCAGTGCCACTGGGACTAGCAGGACAGATACGCAGTATTTT	CSATGTSRTDTQYF	few	TRBV20-1	TRBJ2-3	TRBD2
TGTGCCATCAGAAAGCGGGAAACAGATACGCAGTATTTT	CAIRKRETDTQYF	few	TRBV10-3	TRBJ2-3	TRBD2
TGTGCCAGCAGCGTTGGCGGTGGGAGCACAGATACGCAGTATTTT	CASSVGGGSTDTQYF	.	TRBV9	TRBJ2-3	.
TGCGCCAGCAGCTTGGATAGCGGGAAATCCTACGAGCAGTACTTC	CASSLDSGKSYEQYF	once	TRBV5-1	TRBJ2-7	TRBD2
TGTGCCAGCAGTTTACAGGGTTGGACCGGGGAGCTGTTTTTT	CASSLQGWTGELFF	few	TRBV12-3/TRBV12-4	TRBJ2-2	.
TGTGCCAGCAGTTTTAAGGGACAGGGGGCGCAGGCTTTCTTT	CASSFKGQGAQAFF	.	TRBV12-3/TRBV12-4	TRBJ1-1	TRBD1